What follows is one T cell receptor beta chain and its context. The germline V and J ends were trimmed by 0 bases and 1 base, with 9 bases remaining between them. Germline V CDR1 and CDR2: SGHTA, FQGNSA. The CDR3 runs 15 residues. This sample is drawn from a study of blood T cell repertoires in COVID-19. Per the original data handling: Counts of nucleated cells, estimated from reference gene primer amplification, were obtained. This table comes from immunoSEQ multiplex PCR, and its TCRdb copy is limited to in-frame clones, with some not included. The DNA gave D and trimming, while V, J and clone size come from that table. The sample has around 440,000 clones; 70% to 90% are singletons.

Source material: peripheral blood. This receptor was taken from a woman aged 50 to 65 with COVID-19, enrolled during active disease. The gene calls are TRBV7-2 and TRBJ1-1; D gene ambiguous. The CDR3 is CASSLALMRNTEAFF. CDR3 sequence (DNA): TGTGCCAGCAGCTTAGCGCTCATGCGGAACACTGAAGCTTTCTTT.